This T cell receptor beta chain comes out of a study of human T cells and chemical hapten exposure. The V gene end was trimmed by 5 bases and the J gene end by 4 bases; junction bases not matched to a gene: 5. The germline gives CDR1 WSHSY, CDR2 SAAADI. CDR3 length equals 14 residues. TCRdb processed the RACE reads anew with MiXCR; each CDR3 protein has one entry. Of roughly 50,000 distinct CDR3 sequences listed, around 9.5% are singletons. The sample's time point: patch test 2, 6 weeks after DPC sensitization. The treatment was: therapeutic diphenylcyclopropenone sensitization with weekly scalp DPC. This clonotype occurred many times.

This clonotype originated in a woman aged 45 to 65 with alopecia areata. Some clones in this sample may be carry-over from other donors' samples. V and J are TRBV10-2 and TRBJ1-3; 7 bases agree with TRBD1. The sequencing used whole blood, collected in connection with sensitization to the hapten diphenylcyclopropenone (DPC). The CDR3 loop reads CASSRGLDGNTIYF. CDR3 DNA sequence: TGCGCCAGCAGTAGGGGGCTTGACGGAAACACCATATATTTT.